This passage covers 27 T cell receptor beta chains from one sample sequenced in a study of pediatric ulcerative colitis. Sequenced by immunoSEQ multiplex PCR; TCRdb stores in-frame clones only, minus some. The table has about 64,000 clones, 77% seen once; the top ten hold roughly 5.5%. Sequenced input: blood. The receptors here all came from a boy aged 5-17 years with moderate ulcerative colitis.

The rearrangement joins TRBV19 to TRBJ1-2, with 11 bases fitting TRBD1. The CDR3 extends over 14 amino acids. V was clipped by 5 bases and J by 5 bases; unmatched bases: 4. Germline CDR1 is LNHDA and CDR2 is SQIVND (reference sequence). This CDR3 is CASSFGQGAYGYTF. CDR3 coding DNA: TGTGCCAGTAGTTTCGGACAGGGGGCGTATGGCTACACCTTC.

The chain combines TRBV2 with TRBJ1-1; D remains ambiguous. V was pared by 5 bases and J by 1 base, with 11 bases between. The germline gives CDR1 SNHLY, CDR2 FYNNEI. The CDR3 sequence is 14 residues long. The CDR3 sequence: CASSQQRGNTEAFF. CDR3 sequence (DNA): TGTGCCAGCAGTCAACAGCGAGGGAACACTGAAGCTTTCTTT. Combining the CDR3 with reference TRBV2 and TRBJ1-1 gives the whole variable domain EPEVTQTPSHQVTQMGQEVILRCVPISNHLYFYWYRQILGQKVEFLVSFYNNEISEKSEIFDDQFSVERPDGSNFTLKIRSTKLEDSAMYFCASSQQRGNTEAFFGQGTRLTVV.

V usage is TRBV28 and J usage is TRBJ2-1; 10 bases map to TRBD1. The CDR3 consists of 16 residues. The germline gives CDR1 MDHEN, CDR2 SYDVKM. J was trimmed by 1 base and V by 5 bases; bases with no gene match: 5. CDR3 sequence (DNA): TGTGCCAGCAGTCGACAGGGGGCATTATCCTACAATGAGCAGTTCTTC. Translation gives CASSRQGALSYNEQFF.

The chain carries TRBV16 and TRBJ1-1; perhaps TRBD1 as D (6 bases). Trimming left V 0 bases short and J 0 bases short, with 11 bases between. There are 16 residues in the CDR3. From germline, CDR1 is KGHSY and CDR2 FQNENV. The CDR3 nucleotides are TGTGCCAGCAGCCAATCAGGGGGGCGCGTGAACACTGAAGCTTTCTTT. It yields the protein CASSQSGGRVNTEAFF.

This clone was seen just once. The chain couples TRBV6-1 to TRBJ1-1, with 7 bases fitting TRBD1. The CDR3 length is 15 residues. Germline CDR1 and CDR2: MNHNS and SASEGT. With V trimmed by 8 bases and J by 4 bases, 13 bases remained unmatched. The CDR3 coding sequence is TGTGCCAGCCGGATTAACAGGGGTGAAACCACTGAAGCTTTCTTT. Encoded protein: CASRINRGETTEAFF.

This chain uses TRBV6-5 with TRBJ1-2; a possible D gene is TRBD1 (5 bases). The CDR3 consists of 15 residues. Germline assignment: CDR1 MNHEY and CDR2 SVGAGI. The V gene lost 0 bases and the J gene lost 2 bases, with 10 bases spanning the gap. The CDR3 here is CASSYSWGNNYGYTF. CDR3 nucleotide sequence: TGTGCCAGCAGTTACTCTTGGGGGAACAACTATGGCTACACCTTC.

This CDR3 is CASSRDRGYEQYF. The CDR3 nucleotides read TGTGCCAGCAGCCGCGACAGGGGCTACGAGCAGTACTTC. The J gene is TRBJ2-7, the V gene TRBV7-3; 8 bases fit TRBD1. V was pared by 5 bases and J by 3 bases, with 3 bases of the junction left unmatched. The CDR3 runs to 13 residues. CDR1 and CDR2 (germline): SGHTA, FQGTGA. The whole variable domain, remainder taken from reference TRBV7-3 and TRBJ2-7, is GAGVSQTPSNKVTEKGKYVELRCDPISGHTALYWYRQSLGQGPEFLIYFQGTGAADDSGLPNDRFFAVRPEGSVSTLKIQRTERGDSAVYLCASSRDRGYEQYFGPGTRLTVT.

The chain employs TRBV4-1 and TRBJ2-1; 12 bases agree with TRBD1. Looked up from germline, CDR1 is MGHRA and CDR2 is YSYEKL. The length of the CDR3 is 18 residues. V lost 0 bases to trimming and J lost 7 bases; unmatched junction nucleotides: 10. The CDR3 protein is CASSQEGPGQGALNEQFF. The CDR3 coding sequence is TGCGCCAGCAGCCAAGAAGGGCCGGGACAGGGGGCGTTAAATGAGCAGTTCTTC.

This chain joins TRBV6-1 and TRBJ1-1, with D unresolved. The CDR3 has 16 residues. V lost 0 bases to trimming and J lost 3 bases, with 14 bases between them. CDR1 and CDR2 (germline): MNHNS, SASEGT. In DNA, the CDR3 is TGTGCCAGCAGTGAAGCTCCCCTTTCGTGGGACACTGAAGCTTTCTTT. Translating it yields CASSEAPLSWDTEAFF.

The CDR3 sequence: CASSFSLGSANTGELFF. CDR3 nucleotide sequence: TGTGCCAGCAGCTTCTCTTTGGGGAGCGCGAACACCGGGGAGCTGTTTTTT. The chain carries TRBV7-2 and TRBJ2-2; D is possibly TRBD2 (5 bases). V lost 3 bases, J lost 0 bases, and 14 bases lay in between. Germline V lookup: CDR1 SGHTA, CDR2 FQGNSA. CDR3 size: 17 residues.

The chain is built from TRBV13 and TRBJ2-3; D is tentatively TRBD1 or TRBD2 (5 bases each). Germline V gene lookup returns CDR1 PRHDT and CDR2 FYEKMQ (reference sequence). Trimming removed 1 base at V and 3 bases at J, with 26 bases between. This CDR3 spans 20 amino acids. This CDR3 is CASSLVVGVVGPPETDTQYF. CDR3 sequence (DNA): TGTGCCAGCAGCTTAGTCGTGGGGGTTGTGGGACCGCCCGAGACAGATACGCAGTATTTT.

The chain carries TRBV9 and TRBJ1-2; D not resolved. V shed 3 bases and J shed 8 bases, with 14 bases lying between them. The CDR3 is 13 residues long. Germline V gene lookup returns CDR1 SGDLS and CDR2 YYNGEE. The CDR3 bases are TGTGCCAGCAGCGCCCAAAGGGAATGGGGCTACACCTTC. Translation: CASSAQREWGYTF. The full variable domain, rest sourced from reference TRBV9 and TRBJ1-2, is DSGVTQTPKHLITATGQRVTLRCSPRSGDLSVYWYQQSLDQGLQFLIQYYNGEERAKGNILERFSAQQFPDLHSELNLSSLELGDSALYFCASSAQREWGYTFGSGTRLTVV.

The genes are TRBV5-1 and TRBJ1-1; the D is unclear. There are 14 residues in the CDR3. Trimming left V 1 base short and J 1 base short, with 8 bases between. Per the germline V gene, CDR1 is SGHRS and CDR2 is YFSETQ. The CDR3 reads CASSLRDSNTEAFF. CDR3 DNA sequence: TGCGCCAGCAGCTTGAGGGATTCGAACACTGAAGCTTTCTTT.

CDR3 sequence reads: CASIGLAGHEQYF. The CDR3 DNA reads as TGTGCCAGCATTGGACTAGCGGGTCACGAGCAGTACTTC. This rearrangement joins TRBV2 to TRBJ2-7; 11 bases are shared with TRBD2. There are 13 residues in the CDR3. The germline V gene encodes CDR1 SNHLY and CDR2 FYNNEI. V lost 7 bases to trimming and J lost 5 bases; unmatched junction nucleotides: 4. Looking up the rest from reference TRBV2 and TRBJ2-7 gives the full variable domain: EPEVTQTPSHQVTQMGQEVILRCVPISNHLYFYWYRQILGQKVEFLVSFYNNEISEKSEIFDDQFSVERPDGSNFTLKIRSTKLEDSAMYFCASIGLAGHEQYFGPGTRLTVT.

The V and J genes are TRBV19 and TRBJ2-7, with a tentative D call TRBD2 (5 bases). The germline CDR1 and CDR2 sequences are LNHDA and SQIVND (reference sequence). The CDR3 has 15 residues. The V end lost 5 bases, the J end lost 4 bases, and 18 bases lay between the germline ends. The CDR3 region has the DNA TGTGCCAGTAGTCCTTCAGACCCGGGATCGTACGAGCAGTACTTC. Translating it yields CASSPSDPGSYEQYF. The full variable domain, in which reference TRBV19 and TRBJ2-7 provide the parts outside the CDR3, is DGGITQSPKYLFRKEGQNVTLSCEQNLNHDAMYWYRQDPGQGLRLIYYSQIVNDFQKGDIAEGYSVSREKKESFPLTVTSAQKNPTAFYLCASSPSDPGSYEQYFGPGTRLTVT.

This clone was recorded only once. This chain uses TRBV11-2 with TRBJ1-5, with unresolved D. The germline V gene has CDR1 SGHAT and CDR2 FQNNGV. V was pared by 4 bases and J by 5 bases, with 18 bases between. CDR3 length equals 16 residues. CDR3 in amino acids: CASSSPLRGWDQPQHF. The CDR3 nucleotides are TGTGCCAGCAGCTCCCCCCTGAGAGGGTGGGATCAGCCCCAGCATTTT.

This chain joins TRBV5-6 and TRBJ2-7; 7 bases line up with TRBD2. Trimming took 0 bases from V and 6 from J; bases not matched to a gene: 6. This CDR3 spans 14 amino acids. Germline V gene lookup returns CDR1 SGHDT and CDR2 YYEEEE. The CDR3 region is CASSLAGGSGEQYF. Written as DNA, the CDR3 is TGTGCCAGCAGCTTGGCCGGGGGGTCGGGCGAGCAGTACTTC.

With regard to this clone: This CDR3 is also generated by other DNA sequences in the sample. The chain combines TRBV5-1 with TRBJ1-4; D may be TRBD1 (6 bases). The CDR3 totals 14 residues. V lost 0 bases and J 4 bases, leaving 7 bases between the germline ends. The germline V gene has CDR1 SGHRS and CDR2 YFSETQ. For the CDR3, the DNA is TGCGCCAGCAGCTTGGCACAGGGTAATGAAAAACTGTTTTTT. Its protein is CASSLAQGNEKLFF.

This clone is a singleton in its sample. This sequence joins TRBV9 and TRBJ1-1; D may be TRBD1 (5 bases). The CDR3 length is 15 residues. The germline V and J ends were trimmed by 2 bases and 2 bases, with 13 bases remaining between them. CDR1 and CDR2 from the germline V gene are SGDLS and YYNGEE. This CDR3 is CASSVIDSSNTEAFF. CDR3 bases: TGTGCCAGCAGCGTTATAGACAGTAGTAACACTGAAGCTTTCTTT. The whole variable domain, filled in from reference TRBV9 and TRBJ1-1, reads DSGVTQTPKHLITATGQRVTLRCSPRSGDLSVYWYQQSLDQGLQFLIQYYNGEERAKGNILERFSAQQFPDLHSELNLSSLELGDSALYFCASSVIDSSNTEAFFGQGTRLTVV.

V is TRBV23-1 and J is TRBJ1-2, with TRBD1 matching over 7 bases. TRBV23-1 is given ORF status, its function remaining uncertain. Trimming removed 4 bases from V and 8 bases from J; junction bases left unmatched: 10. The CDR3 length is 14 residues. CDR3 region: CASSRKQGLCGYTF. As DNA, the CDR3 is TGCGCCAGCAGTCGAAAACAGGGGTTGTGCGGCTACACCTTC.

V gene TRBV27 combines with J gene TRBJ2-6; 14 bases agree with TRBD2. Germline CDR1 and CDR2: MNHEY and SMNVEV (reference sequence). This CDR3 is 22 amino acids long. Trimming removed 5 bases from V and 1 base from J; junction bases left unmatched: 16. The DNA for the CDR3 is TGTGCCAGCAGTACCAGACTAGCGGGGGGGCCTGAACATTTTTCTGGGGCCAACGTCCTGACTTTC. As protein: CASSTRLAGGPEHFSGANVLTF. The full variable domain, completed using reference TRBV27 and TRBJ2-6, is EAQVTQNPRYLITVTGKKLTVTCSQNMNHEYMSWYRQDPGLGLRQIYYSMNVEVTDKGDVPEGYKVSRKEKRNFPLILESPSPNQTSLYFCASSTRLAGGPEHFSGANVLTFGAGSRLTVL.

The chain links TRBV7-6 to TRBJ2-2; D remains ambiguous. The CDR3 contains 13 residues. Germline-derived CDR1 and CDR2 are SGHVS and FNYEAQ. Trimming pared 5 bases from V and 4 bases from J, leaving 8 bases between. CDR3 sequence: CASSLYITGELFF. CDR3 nucleotides: TGTGCCAGCAGCCTCTATATCACCGGGGAGCTGTTTTTT.

V usage is TRBV18 and J usage is TRBJ2-1, with TRBD2 identical over 11 bases. J gave up 9 bases and V 1 base, and 2 bases lay outside the gene matches. The CDR3 has 14 residues. Per germline, CDR1 KGHSH and CDR2 LQKENI. CDR3 sequence: CASSPRLAGGEQFF. The DNA for the CDR3 is TGTGCCAGCTCACCACGGCTAGCGGGAGGTGAGCAGTTCTTC.

CDR3 amino acids: CASSRVSNTGELFF. CDR3 bases: TGTGCCAGCAGTCGCGTTTCGAACACCGGGGAGCTGTTTTTT. The chain links TRBV27 to TRBJ2-2; the D is unclear. There are 14 residues in the CDR3. Between the trimmed V and J ends, which lost 5 bases and 0 bases, there was a span of 7 bases. The V gene's germline CDR1 is MNHEY and CDR2 SMNVEV (reference sequence).

V and J are TRBV29-1 and TRBJ2-2; maybe TRBD1 (5 bases). There are 14 residues in the CDR3. Between the trimmed V and J ends, which lost 4 bases and 2 bases, there was a span of 11 bases. Germline CDR1 is SQVTM and CDR2 is ANQGSEA. The CDR3 DNA is TGCAGCGTTGGGCAAGGACAAAACACCGGGGAGCTGTTTTTT. Translation: CSVGQGQNTGELFF.

The J gene is TRBJ2-3, the V gene TRBV7-9; 14 bases agree with TRBD2. The ends lost 6 bases at V and 4 bases at J; junction bases unmatched: 9. The CDR3 extends over 17 amino acids. The germline V gene encodes CDR1 SEHNR and CDR2 FQNEAQ (reference sequence). CDR3: CASRPRLAGGWPDTQYF. The CDR3 DNA is TGTGCCAGCAGGCCTCGACTAGCGGGAGGGTGGCCAGATACGCAGTATTTT.

The J gene is TRBJ1-5, the V gene TRBV27; D is undetermined. This CDR3 is built from 13 residues. V lost 5 bases and J lost 7, with 12 bases in between. CDR1 is MNHEY, CDR2 SMNVEV, per germline (reference sequence). CDR3 region: CASSPNRRQPQHF. CDR3 nucleotide sequence: TGTGCCAGCAGTCCCAATCGTCGGCAGCCCCAGCATTTT.